This is a list of T cell receptor beta chains from one sample in a study of regulatory dendritic cells for organ transplantation. Their antigen targets remain unknown. Measured with immunoSEQ multiplex PCR; TCRdb has only the in-frame clones, and not every one. The sample has around 11,000 clones, around 80% seen once; the top ten hold around 2.3%. The sequenced sample was memory CD4+ T cells from blood cultured with dendritic cells. These receptors all stem from a human donor in good health. Each CDR3 is given with its conserved first and last residue. The D gene is left open where the match is weak. Only some rows state a clone size, as once, few, many or a class for expanded clones.

V	J	D	size	CDR3	DNA
TRBV14	TRBJ1-1	.	.	CASSQAWVGAEAFF	TGTGCCAGCAGCCAAGCCTGGGTTGGCGCTGAAGCTTTCTTT
TRBV7-9	TRBJ1-1	.	.	CASRKTTAERHAFF	TGTGCCAGCAGGAAAACGACAGCCGAAAGGCATGCTTTCTTT
TRBV19	TRBJ2-4	TRBD1	once	CASSTRQGLNIQYF	TGTGCCAGTAGTACAAGACAGGGCCTAAACATTCAGTACTTC
TRBV6-6	TRBJ1-2	.	.	CASSYIDRSYTF	TGTGCCAGCAGTTACATCGACAGAAGCTACACCTTC
TRBV28	TRBJ1-1	.	few	CASSLLNPGMAFF	TGTGCCAGCAGTTTACTCAACCCGGGGATGGCTTTCTTT
TRBV30	TRBJ1-4	TRBD1	few	CAWRGRQGNGEKLFF	TGTGCCTGGAGAGGACGACAGGGTAACGGTGAAAAACTGTTTTTT
TRBV10-3	TRBJ2-7	.	.	CAISGFLFLEQYF	TGTGCCATCAGTGGGTTCCTTTTTTTAGAGCAGTACTTC
TRBV2	TRBJ1-2	.	.	CASVRGEGDYGYTF	TGTGCCAGCGTACGAGGGGAGGGGGACTATGGCTACACCTTC
TRBV11-1	TRBJ2-5	TRBD1	.	CASTHRGTEETQYF	TGTGCCAGCACCCACAGGGGTACGGAGGAGACCCAGTACTTC
TRBV19	TRBJ1-3	.	.	CASTRGGSGNTIYF	TGTGCCTCCACGCGGGGAGGGTCCGGAAACACCATATATTTT
TRBV4-2	TRBJ2-3	TRBD2	.	CASSQVAGLTDTQYF	TGTGCCAGCAGCCAAGTAGCGGGGCTCACAGATACGCAGTATTTT
TRBV19	TRBJ2-2	.	.	CASSIDYRPGELFF	TGTGCCAGTAGTATAGATTACCGGCCCGGGGAGCTGTTTTTT
TRBV29-1	TRBJ2-7	.	once	CSVASNFYEQYF	TGCAGCGTTGCCAGCAATTTCTACGAGCAGTACTTC
TRBV30	TRBJ2-5	.	.	CAWSTTTQYF	TGTGCCTGGAGTACAACGACCCAGTACTTC
TRBV7-3	TRBJ2-7	.	.	CASSKNRDYEQYF	TGTGCCAGCAGCAAGAACAGGGACTACGAGCAGTACTTC
TRBV5-8	TRBJ2-1	.	few	CASSWGTGREQFF	TGTGCCAGCAGCTGGGGGACCGGCCGAGAGCAGTTCTTC
TRBV28	TRBJ1-2	TRBD1	.	CASSLITGGFVNYGYTF	TGTGCCAGCAGTTTAATCACAGGGGGCTTCGTTAACTATGGCTACACCTTC
TRBV11-2	TRBJ1-5	.	.	CASSSGGNSNQPQHF	TGTGCCAGCAGCTCCGGGGGGAATAGCAATCAGCCCCAGCATTTT
TRBV27	TRBJ1-2	.	.	CASRSSSAQGNYGYTF	TGTGCCAGCAGATCATCATCCGCGCAGGGGAACTATGGCTACACCTTC
TRBV6-6	TRBJ2-6	.	once	CASSSDRSGANVLTF	TGTGCCAGCAGTTCGGACAGATCAGGGGCCAACGTCCTGACTTTC
TRBV4-1	TRBJ2-4	TRBD1	.	CASSQDGAGTGGPKNIQYF	TGCGCCAGCAGCCAAGATGGTGCCGGGACAGGGGGCCCCAAAAACATCCAGTACTTC
TRBV28	TRBJ1-2	.	few	CASMEGNYGYTF	TGTGCCAGCATGGAAGGGAACTATGGCTACACCTTC
TRBV21-1	TRBJ2-7	.	once	CASSGGYYEQYF	TGTGCCAGCAGCGGCGGGTATTACGAGCAGTACTTC